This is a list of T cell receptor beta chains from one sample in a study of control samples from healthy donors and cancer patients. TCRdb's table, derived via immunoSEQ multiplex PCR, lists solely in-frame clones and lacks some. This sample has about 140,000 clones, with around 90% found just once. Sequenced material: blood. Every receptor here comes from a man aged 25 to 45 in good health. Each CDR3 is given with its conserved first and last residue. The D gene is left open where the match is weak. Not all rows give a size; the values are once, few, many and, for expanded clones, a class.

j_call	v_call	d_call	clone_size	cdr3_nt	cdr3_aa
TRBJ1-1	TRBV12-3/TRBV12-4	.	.	TGTGCCAGCAGTTCTAGGGGGGACACTGAAGCTTTCTTT	CASSSRGDTEAFF
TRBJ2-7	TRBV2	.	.	TGTGCCAGCAGTGTCAGACCCGGTAGTTGGGAGCAGTACTTC	CASSVRPGSWEQYF
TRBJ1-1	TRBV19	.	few	TGTGCCAGTAGTATAGACGAGGGCTTGAACACTGAAGCTTTCTTT	CASSIDEGLNTEAFF
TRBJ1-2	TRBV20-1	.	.	TGCAGTGCTAGTGAGAGCAGGGTTTACTATGGCTACACCTTC	CSASESRVYYGYTF
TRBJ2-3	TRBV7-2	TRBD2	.	TGTGCCAGCACGGCTAGCGGGGGAGCTCCAGACACAGATACGCAGTATTTT	CASTASGGAPDTDTQYF
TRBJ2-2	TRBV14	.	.	TGTGCCAGCAGCCAAGTTAGGGGGAACACCGGGGAGCTGTTTTTT	CASSQVRGNTGELFF
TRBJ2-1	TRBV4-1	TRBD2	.	TGCGCCAGCAGTCTTAGCGGGGGGGCTTCTGGAGAGCAGTTCTTC	CASSLSGGASGEQFF
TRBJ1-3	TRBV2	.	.	TGTGCCAGCCGGCCCAGGGCGGGAGGAAACACCATATATTTT	CASRPRAGGNTIYF
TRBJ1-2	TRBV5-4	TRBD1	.	TGTGCCAGCAGCTTAGGGGGCGGCTACACCTTC	CASSLGGGYTF
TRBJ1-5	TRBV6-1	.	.	TGTGCCAGCAGTGAAGTCCCCATCGGGGGAGGGCAGCCCCAGCATTTT	CASSEVPIGGGQPQHF
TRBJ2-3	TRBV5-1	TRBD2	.	TGCGCCAGCAGCTTCCCACTAGCGGGGTCCACAGATACGCAGTATTTT	CASSFPLAGSTDTQYF
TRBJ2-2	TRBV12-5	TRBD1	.	TGTGCTAGTGGTTCCGGGACAGGGCCCACCGGGGAGCTGTTTTTT	CASGSGTGPTGELFF
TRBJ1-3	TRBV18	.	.	TGTGCCAGCTCACTAGGAGACTCTGGAAACACCATATATTTT	CASSLGDSGNTIYF
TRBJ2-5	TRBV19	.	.	TGTGCCAGTAGTACGGGTCGCGGAGAGACCCAGTACTTC	CASSTGRGETQYF
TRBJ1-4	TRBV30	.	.	TGTGCCTGGAGTCGGGAAGCTGAAAAACTGTTTTTT	CAWSREAEKLFF
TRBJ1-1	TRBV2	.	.	TGTGCCAGAAGCGGGACTTTGAACACTGAAGCTTTCTTT	CARSGTLNTEAFF
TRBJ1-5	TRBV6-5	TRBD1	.	TGTGCCAGCAGGGAGGGGGCTAGCAATCAGCCCCAGCATTTT	CASREGASNQPQHF
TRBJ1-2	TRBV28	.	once	TGTGCCAGCAGTTTAGGGCAGCTCTATGGCTACACCTTC	CASSLGQLYGYTF
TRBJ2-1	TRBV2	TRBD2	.	TGTGCCAGCGGAACCGGGACTACCTACAATGAGCAGTTCTTC	CASGTGTTYNEQFF
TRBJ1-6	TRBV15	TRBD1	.	TGTGCCACCAGTCCGGACAGGGTCCTCTATAATTCACCCCTCCACTTT	CATSPDRVLYNSPLHF